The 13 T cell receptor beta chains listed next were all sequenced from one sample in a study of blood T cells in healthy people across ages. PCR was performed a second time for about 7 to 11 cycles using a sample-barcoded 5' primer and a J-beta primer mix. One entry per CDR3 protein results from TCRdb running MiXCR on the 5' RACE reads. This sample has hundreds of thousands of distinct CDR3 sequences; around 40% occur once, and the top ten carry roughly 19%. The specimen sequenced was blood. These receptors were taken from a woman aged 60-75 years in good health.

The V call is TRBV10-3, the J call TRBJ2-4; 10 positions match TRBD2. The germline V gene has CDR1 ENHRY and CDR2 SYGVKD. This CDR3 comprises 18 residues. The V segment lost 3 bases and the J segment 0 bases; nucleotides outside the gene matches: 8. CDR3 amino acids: CAISEPSGGPLAKNIQYF. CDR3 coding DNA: TGTGCCATCAGTGAACCTAGCGGGGGACCCCTAGCCAAAAACATTCAGTACTTC.

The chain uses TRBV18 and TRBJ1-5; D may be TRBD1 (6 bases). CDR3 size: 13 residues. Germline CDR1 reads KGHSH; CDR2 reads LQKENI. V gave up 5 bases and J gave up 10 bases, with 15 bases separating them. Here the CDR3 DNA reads TGTGCCAGCTCAGAAGGTTCAGGGGTCCCCCAGCATTTT. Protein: CASSEGSGVPQHF.

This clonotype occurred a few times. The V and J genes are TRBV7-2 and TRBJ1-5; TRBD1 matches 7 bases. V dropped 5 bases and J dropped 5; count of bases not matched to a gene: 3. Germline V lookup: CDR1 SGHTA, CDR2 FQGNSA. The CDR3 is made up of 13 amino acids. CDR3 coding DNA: TGTGCCAGCAGCACCGGACAGGATCAGCCCCAGCATTTT. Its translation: CASSTGQDQPQHF.

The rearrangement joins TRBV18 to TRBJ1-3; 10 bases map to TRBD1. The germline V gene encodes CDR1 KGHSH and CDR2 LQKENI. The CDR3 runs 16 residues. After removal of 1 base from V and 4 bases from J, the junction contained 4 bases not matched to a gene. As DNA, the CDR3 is TGTGCCAGCTCACCACTGGGGACAGGGGAAGGAAACACCATATATTTT. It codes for CASSPLGTGEGNTIYF.

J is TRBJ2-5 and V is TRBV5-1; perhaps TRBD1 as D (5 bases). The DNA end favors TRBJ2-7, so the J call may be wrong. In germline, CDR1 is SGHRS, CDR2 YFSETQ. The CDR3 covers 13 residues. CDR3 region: CASQADRPYEQYF. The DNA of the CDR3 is TGCGCCAGCCAGGCCGACAGACCCTACGAGCAGTACTTC.

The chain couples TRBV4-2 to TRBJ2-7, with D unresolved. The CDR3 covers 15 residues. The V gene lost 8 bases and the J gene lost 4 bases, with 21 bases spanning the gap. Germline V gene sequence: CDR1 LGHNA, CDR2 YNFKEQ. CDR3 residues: CASCPLSSFLYEQYF. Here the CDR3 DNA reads TGTGCCAGCTGCCCTCTATCCTCCTTCCTTTACGAGCAGTACTTC.

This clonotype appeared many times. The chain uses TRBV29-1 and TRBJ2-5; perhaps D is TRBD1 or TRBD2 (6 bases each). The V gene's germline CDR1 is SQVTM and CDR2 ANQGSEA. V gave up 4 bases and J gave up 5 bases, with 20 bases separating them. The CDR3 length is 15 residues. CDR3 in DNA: TGCAGCGTTGGGGGGCCTTCCGAAGGGGGGGAGACCCAGTACTTC. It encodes CSVGGPSEGGETQYF.

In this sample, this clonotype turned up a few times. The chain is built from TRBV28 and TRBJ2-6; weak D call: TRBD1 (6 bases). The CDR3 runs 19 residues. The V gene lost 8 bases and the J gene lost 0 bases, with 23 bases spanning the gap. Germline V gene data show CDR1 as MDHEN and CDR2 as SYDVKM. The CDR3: CASGNLGGMGNSGANVLTF. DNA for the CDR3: TGTGCCAGCGGCAACCTAGGGGGAATGGGGAACTCTGGGGCCAACGTCCTGACTTTC. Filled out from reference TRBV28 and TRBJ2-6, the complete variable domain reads DVKVTQSSRYLVKRTGEKVFLECVQDMDHENMFWYRQDPGLGLRLIYFSYDVKMKEKGDIPEGYSVSREKKERFSLILESASTNQTSMYLCASGNLGGMGNSGANVLTFGAGSRLTVL.

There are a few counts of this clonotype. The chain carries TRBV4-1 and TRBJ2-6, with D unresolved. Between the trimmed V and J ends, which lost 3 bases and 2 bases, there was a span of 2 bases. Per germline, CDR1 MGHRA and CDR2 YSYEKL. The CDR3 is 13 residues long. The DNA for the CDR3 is TGCGCCAGCAGCCAGACTGGGGCCAACGTCCTGACTTTC. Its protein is CASSQTGANVLTF.

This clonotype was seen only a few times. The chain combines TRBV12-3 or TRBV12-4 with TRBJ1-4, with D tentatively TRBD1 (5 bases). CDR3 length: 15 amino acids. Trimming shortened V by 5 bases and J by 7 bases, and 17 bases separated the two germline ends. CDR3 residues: CASSTPGRAGEKLFF. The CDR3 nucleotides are TGTGCCAGCAGTACTCCAGGGAGGGCGGGTGAAAAACTGTTTTTT.

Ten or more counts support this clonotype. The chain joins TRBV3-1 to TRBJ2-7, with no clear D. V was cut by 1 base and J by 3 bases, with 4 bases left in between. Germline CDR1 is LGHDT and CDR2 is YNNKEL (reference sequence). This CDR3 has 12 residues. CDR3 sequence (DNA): TGTGCCAGCAGCCAAGGGATCTACGAGCAGTACTTC. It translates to CASSQGIYEQYF.

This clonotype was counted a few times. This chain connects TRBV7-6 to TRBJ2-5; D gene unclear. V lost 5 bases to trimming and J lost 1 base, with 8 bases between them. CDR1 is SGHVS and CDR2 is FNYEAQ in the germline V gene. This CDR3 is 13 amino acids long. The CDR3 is CASSTLVQETQYF. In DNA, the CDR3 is TGTGCCAGCAGCACCTTGGTCCAAGAGACCCAGTACTTC.

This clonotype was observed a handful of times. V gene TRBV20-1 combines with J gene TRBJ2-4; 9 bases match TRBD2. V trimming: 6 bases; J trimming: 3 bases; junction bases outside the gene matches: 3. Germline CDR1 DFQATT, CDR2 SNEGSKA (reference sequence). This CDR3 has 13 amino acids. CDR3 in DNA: TGCAGTGCAGAGACTAGCGGCAAAAACATTCAGTACTTC. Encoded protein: CSAETSGKNIQYF.